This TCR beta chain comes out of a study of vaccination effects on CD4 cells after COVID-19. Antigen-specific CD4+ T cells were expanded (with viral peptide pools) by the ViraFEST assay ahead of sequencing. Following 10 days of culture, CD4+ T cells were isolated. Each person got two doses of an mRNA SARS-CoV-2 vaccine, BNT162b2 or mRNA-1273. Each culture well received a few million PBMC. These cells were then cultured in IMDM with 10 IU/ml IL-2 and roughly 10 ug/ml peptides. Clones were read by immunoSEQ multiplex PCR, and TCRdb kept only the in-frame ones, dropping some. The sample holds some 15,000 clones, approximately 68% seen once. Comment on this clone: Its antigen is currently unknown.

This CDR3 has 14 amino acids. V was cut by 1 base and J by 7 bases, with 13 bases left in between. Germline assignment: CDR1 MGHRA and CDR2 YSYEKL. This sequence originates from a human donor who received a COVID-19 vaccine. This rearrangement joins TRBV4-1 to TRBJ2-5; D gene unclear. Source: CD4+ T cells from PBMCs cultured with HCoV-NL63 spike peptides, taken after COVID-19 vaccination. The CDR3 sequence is CASSQGPNPATQYF. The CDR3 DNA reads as TGCGCCAGCAGCCAAGGGCCGAATCCGGCGACCCAGTACTTC.